These T cell receptor beta chains were read from a single sample in a study of PD-1 blockade in classical Hodgkin lymphoma. Produced via immunoSEQ multiplex PCR; TCRdb's table is partial and in-frame only. The data show about 41,000 clones, with around three quarters seen just once and 20% to 25% held by the top ten. The specimen comprised peripheral blood mononuclear cells (PBMCs), sampled at baseline. The source of these receptors is a human donor with classical Hodgkin lymphoma. Each CDR3 is given with its conserved first and last residue. D genes are given only for firm matches. Not all rows give a size; the values are once, few, many and, for expanded clones, a class.

j_gene	d_gene	v_gene	len	abundance	CDR3nt	CDR3aa
TRBJ1-1	.	TRBV6-5	13	few	TGTGCCAGCAGTTACTCGACTGGGAATGAAGCTTTCTTT	CASSYSTGNEAFF
TRBJ2-3	.	TRBV5-1	14	.	TGCGCCAGCAGCTTGGCCTTGTCCACAGATACGCAGTATTTT	CASSLALSTDTQYF
TRBJ1-2	.	TRBV25-1	12	.	TGTGCCAGCAGTGAATACAGGGACGGCTACACCTTC	CASSEYRDGYTF
TRBJ2-3	TRBD2	TRBV11-2	19	.	TGTGCCAGCAGCCTTCTCCTAGCGGGAGTACCGACTAGCACAGATACGCAGTATTTT	CASSLLLAGVPTSTDTQYF
TRBJ2-7	.	TRBV29-1	12	.	TGCAGCGTTTCGGGGTTGGGCTACGAGCAGTACTTC	CSVSGLGYEQYF
TRBJ1-5	.	TRBV28	15	.	TGTGCCAGCAGTTCGGGACCGAGTAGCAATCAGCCCCAGCATTTT	CASSSGPSSNQPQHF
TRBJ2-2	TRBD1	TRBV28	15	.	TGTGCCAGCAGTTTAGGGACAGAGAACACCGGGGAGCTGTTTTTT	CASSLGTENTGELFF
TRBJ2-2	.	TRBV30	15	.	TGTGCCTGGAGGCCGGGCAGTGTGGGGACCGGGGAGCTGTTTTTT	CAWRPGSVGTGELFF
TRBJ2-5	.	TRBV5-1	14	.	TGCGCCAGCAGCTTAGGGACAATCCAAGAGACCCAGTACTTC	CASSLGTIQETQYF
TRBJ1-2	.	TRBV2	13	.	TGTGCCAGCGGAAGGGGGGCGGCGGTTGGCTACACCTTC	CASGRGAAVGYTF
TRBJ1-1	TRBD1	TRBV7-9	15	.	TGTGCCAGCATTGATGTGCAGGGGGCGCATACTGGAGCTTTCTTT	CASIDVQGAHTGAFF
TRBJ1-1	.	TRBV30	13	.	TGTGCCTGGAACCTCAGGGGAGTCACTGAAGCTTTCTTT	CAWNLRGVTEAFF
TRBJ2-1	TRBD1	TRBV30	14	.	TGTGCCTGGAGAGGTTGGACAGGGGGGCAGGGGCAGTTCTTC	CAWRGWTGGQGQFF
TRBJ1-4	TRBD1	TRBV5-1	14	.	TGCGCCAGCAGCCTTTGGACAGGGACGGAAAAACTGTTTTTT	CASSLWTGTEKLFF
TRBJ2-5	.	TRBV5-3	17	.	TGTGCCAGAAGCTCGAGAGTTTTCGGCGGACCCCAAGAGACCCAGTACTTC	CARSSRVFGGPQETQYF
TRBJ2-2	.	TRBV28	15	once	TGTGCCAGCACCACGGGACAATTGGTCACCGGGGAGCTGTTTTTT	CASTTGQLVTGELFF
TRBJ1-5	.	TRBV7-6	13	.	TGTGCCAGCAGCTTGGGGAACGATCAGCCCCAGCATTTT	CASSLGNDQPQHF